This T cell receptor (beta chain) was sequenced in a study of beta chain features in type 1 diabetes. Study results and limitations: Reduced insertions and increased deletions marked VDJ junctions in type 1 diabetes patients. There was a moderate but significant shortening of TCRB CDR3s in all four CD4+ subsets of Type 1 diabetes patients.

Using CD45RO/CCR7/CD25/CD127/CD95/CD27, CD4+ naive, central memory, regulatory and stem cell-like memory cells were sorted. Over 95% purity was reached by all sorted populations. For this clone: Its antigen is undetermined.

Germline-derived CDR1 and CDR2 are LNHDA and SQIVND (reference sequence). The V and J ends lost 10 bases and 1 base respectively, with 7 bases between them. The CDR3 is made up of 11 amino acids. The investigators reverse transcribed all of the isolated RNA, so they sequenced expressed TCRB transcripts. TCRdb's copy holds only in-frame clones and misses some; the assay was immunoSEQ multiplex PCR. The repertoire holds 240,000 or so clones, with roughly 21% as singletons. This clonotype originated in a woman aged 40 to 50 with type 1 diabetes. Sequencing was performed on naive CD4+ T cells from blood. J is TRBJ1-1 and V is TRBV19, with D tentatively TRBD1 (5 bases). The CDR3 bases are TGTGCCACTGGACAGAACACTGAAGCTTTCTTT. This sequence encodes CATGQNTEAFF.